This T cell receptor beta chain was sequenced in a study of regulatory T cells in long-lasting Graves disease. Study-level findings and limits: Persistent patients shared some 2,900 public clonotypes among themselves. Newly diagnosed patients shared fewer, at about a thousand.

This CDR3 spans 13 amino acids. The germline V gene has CDR1 SNHLY and CDR2 FYNNEI. V was clipped by 11 bases and J by 4 bases, with 18 bases between them. Time point: newly diagnosed GD, antithyroid drugs for less than 3 months. Extracted RNA from PBMCs served as the source of the TCR library. This clonotype was found many times. Its specificity is not known. Combining iRepertoire HTBI primers with Arm-PCR of CDR3 regions, the authors built TCR beta libraries. TCRdb reprocessed the multiplex PCR reads via MiXCR and lists one record per CDR3 protein. The sample holds approximately 400,000 distinct CDR3 sequences, around 16% seen once. The same specimen was also included in a second study, on T cells in Graves' hyperthyroidism and ophthalmopathy. From that study: Used for diagnoses were clinical symptoms, serum thyroxine and TRAb, thyroid ultrasound and orbital computed tomography. Among thyroid clonotypes expanded above 0.001, most also appeared in blood.

V gene TRBV2 combines with J gene TRBJ2-7; D is possibly TRBD1 or TRBD2 (5 bases each). The sequencing here drew on peripheral blood mononuclear cells (PBMCs), taken at new diagnosis, from a patient treated with antithyroid drugs. The TCR comes from a woman aged 40 to 55 with Graves disease. CDR3 sequence reads: CASEGQGSYEQYF. The DNA for the CDR3 is TGTGCCTCCGAGGGGCAGGGATCGTACGAGCAGTACTTC.